This entry features one TCR beta chain sequence. This clone was observed a few times. Its antigen remains unidentified. It has no much larger one-base neighbor in the sample; base qualities were not kept. From cysteine to phenylalanine, the CDR3 is 16 amino acids long. The sequence is cut down to CDR3 DNA, 48 bases in frame from base 1. Via the germline V gene, CDR1 is SGHRS and CDR2 YFSETQ. After removal of 5 bases from V and 2 bases from J, the junction retains 9 bases not matched to a gene. Each collaborating institution followed its own protocols to collect whole blood in K2EDTA tubes. For TCRbeta analysis, collaborators shipped samples as frozen whole blood, isolated PBMCs, or DNA extracted from either of those sample types. The record originates from a study of blood T cell repertoires in COVID-19 (TCRdb year 2020). Context from the whole study: The collaborator samples originated in the United States, Italy and Spain and spanned the acute and convalescent phases of COVID-19. Nearly every sample came with metadata listing a de-identified subject ID, COVID-19 status, age in years and sex. The samples were drawn from two sources: the first 160 participants of the ongoing ImmuneRACE study, and over 950 subjects contributed by 6 global collaborators. HLA class I and class II types, where available, came from metadata supplied by the sample provider rather than from assay-based typing. The prospective study material was composed of cDNA or gDNA derived from T cells, B-cell-depleted T cells, or PBMCs. Subjects who had been exposed to COVID-19, were actively infected with it, or had recovered from it provided the deeply sampled blood TCRbeta repertoires that made up the dataset. The repertoires were made available in a free public database intended to serve as a resource for research on the immune response to SARS-CoV-2.

TCRbeta CDR3 regions were amplified from genomic DNA using the immunoSEQ Assay, a bias-controlled multiplex PCR. Concerning the study's data processing: Within the assay, amplification of reference gene primers was used to estimate how many nucleated cells each sample contained. To quantify the absolute abundance of each unique TCRbeta CDR3 rearrangement, sequence reads were collapsed and filtered. For each sample, productive Simpson clonality was calculated as the square root of Simpson's diversity index over productive rearrangements. The clones in this table, taken by TCRdb from immuneACCESS, are in-frame only. Not every clone is retained; where verified, under half of the shortfall comes from an unresolved V gene, and the cause of the rest is unknown. V and J calls and clone size are copied from that table; D and trimming were computed from the DNA. For this sample the table gives roughly 120,000 clones, of which about 84% were detected only once. The top ten hold about 1.6% of the sample.

Broader findings and caveats from the paper: How much clinical and demographic metadata was included differed by source and by participant, and the metadata was provided uncurated.

The V gene is TRBV5-1 and the J gene is TRBJ1-3, with 8 junctional bases fitting TRBD1. This TCR derives from a man aged 50 to 59 with acute or convalescent COVID-19. The sample comprised peripheral blood. For the CDR3, the sequence is CASSGLQGEAGNTIYF. The nucleotide sequence reads as follows: TGCGCCAGCAGTGGGTTACAGGGGGAAGCTGGAAACACCATATATTTT. The entire variable domain, with the stretches around the CDR3 drawn from the reference TRBV5-1 and TRBJ1-3 proteins, is KAGVTQTPRYLIKTRGQQVTLSCSPISGHRSVSWYQQTPGQGLQFLFEYFSETQRNKGNFPGRFSGRQFSNSRSEMNVSTLELGDSALYLCASSGLQGEAGNTIYFGEGSWLTVV.